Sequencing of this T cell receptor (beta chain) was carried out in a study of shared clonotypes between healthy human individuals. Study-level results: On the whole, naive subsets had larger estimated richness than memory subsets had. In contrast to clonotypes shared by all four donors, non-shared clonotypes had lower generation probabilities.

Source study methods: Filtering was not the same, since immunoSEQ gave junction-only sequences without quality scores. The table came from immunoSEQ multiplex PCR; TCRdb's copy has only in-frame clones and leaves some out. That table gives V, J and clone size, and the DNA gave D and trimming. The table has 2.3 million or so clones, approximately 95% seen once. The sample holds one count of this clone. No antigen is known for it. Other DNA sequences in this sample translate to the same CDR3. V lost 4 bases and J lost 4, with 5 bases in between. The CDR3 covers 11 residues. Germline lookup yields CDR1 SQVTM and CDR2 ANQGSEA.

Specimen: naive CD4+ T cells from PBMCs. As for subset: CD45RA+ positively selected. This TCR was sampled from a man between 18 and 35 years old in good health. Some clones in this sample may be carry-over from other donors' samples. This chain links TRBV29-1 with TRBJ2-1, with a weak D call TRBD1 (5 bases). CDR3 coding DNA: TGCAGCGTTGGGACATACAATGAGCAGTTCTTC. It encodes CSVGTYNEQFF.